One sample yielded the 31 T cell receptor beta chains listed below, sequenced in a study of OX40 agonist ivuxolimab in advanced cancers. Sequenced by immunoSEQ multiplex PCR; TCRdb stores in-frame clones only, minus some. The table includes around 60,000 clones, approximately 86% detected once. This specimen consisted of CD4+ or CD8+ T cells sorted from blood, obtained in a trial of the OX40 agonist ivuxolimab. The receptors come from an adult with an advanced solid tumor such as melanoma, head and neck, liver or kidney cancer.

The V and J genes are TRBV4-1 and TRBJ2-2; 9 bases agree with TRBD1. CDR1 and CDR2 (germline): MGHRA, YSYEKL. V lost 0 bases, J lost 2 bases, and 10 bases stayed unmatched. The CDR3 has 19 residues. CDR3 sequence (DNA): TGCGCCAGCAGCCAAGAGACCCCGCCGGGACAGGGAAACACCGGGGAGCTGTTTTTT. Protein product: CASSQETPPGQGNTGELFF.

The chain links TRBV5-4 to TRBJ2-2; 9 bases fit TRBD1. From germline, CDR1 is SGHNT and CDR2 YYREEE (reference sequence). The V and J ends lost 4 bases and 7 bases, in that order; junction bases with no gene match: 11. CDR3 length: 16 amino acids. CDR3 residues: CASSPRDRVLGGELFF. CDR3 nucleotides: TGTGCCAGCAGCCCACGGGACAGGGTGTTGGGCGGGGAGCTGTTTTTT.

The chain has TRBV7-9 and TRBJ1-4, with D unresolved. The germline gives CDR1 SEHNR, CDR2 FQNEAQ (reference sequence). The CDR3 totals 18 residues. Trimming cost V 5 bases and J 0 bases, with 19 bases left between them. In DNA form, the CDR3 reads TGTGCCAGCAGCGGCGCGTGGGGAATTCCTGCAACTAATGAAAAACTGTTTTTT. Its protein is CASSGAWGIPATNEKLFF.

The CDR3 is CASSGRDRGSGANVLTF. The CDR3 bases are TGTGCCAGTAGTGGAAGGGACAGGGGCTCTGGGGCCAACGTCCTGACTTTC. The chain employs TRBV19 and TRBJ2-6, with TRBD1 matching 10 bases. The junction had 4 bases not matched to a gene; V was cut back by 5 bases and J by 0 bases. Germline CDR1 LNHDA, CDR2 SQIVND (reference sequence). This CDR3 is built from 17 residues.

In DNA, the CDR3 is TGTGCCAGCTCACCAGTTCAGAGCTCCTACGAGCAGTACTTC. Translating it yields CASSPVQSSYEQYF. The chain uses TRBV18 and TRBJ2-7; D is uncertain. The V and J ends lost 2 bases and 0 bases respectively, with 8 bases between them. The CDR3 is made up of 14 amino acids. Germline V CDR1 and CDR2: KGHSH, LQKENI.

The rearrangement links TRBV2 to TRBJ2-6; maybe TRBD1 (6 bases). The V end was cut by 6 bases, the J end by 4 bases, with 10 bases between. Germline values: CDR1 SNHLY, CDR2 FYNNEI. The CDR3 is 14 amino acids. CDR3 protein: CASRGQRGANVLTF. The CDR3 bases are TGTGCCAGCAGAGGACAGCGGGGGGCCAACGTCCTGACTTTC.

The chain is built from TRBV5-4 and TRBJ2-7, with TRBD1 matching over 7 bases. Germline CDR1 SGHNT, CDR2 YYREEE (reference sequence). With 0 bases clipped from V and 9 bases from J, the junction kept 12 bases outside the gene matches. This CDR3 has 15 amino acids. The CDR3 protein is CASSLGSRGIPWQYF. The CDR3 DNA reads TGTGCCAGCAGCTTGGGATCCAGGGGGATACCCTGGCAGTACTTC.

This chain uses TRBV19 with TRBJ1-6; D is possibly TRBD1 (6 bases). The CDR3 contains 14 residues. From germline, CDR1 is LNHDA and CDR2 SQIVND (reference sequence). V was shortened by 5 bases and J by 3 bases, with 8 bases between the two germline ends. CDR3 DNA: TGTGCCAGTAGTGAGGGGGGCTATAATTCACCCCTCCACTTT. Translated, it gives CASSEGGYNSPLHF.

By frequency in the sample, this clone is medium-sized. V is TRBV6-5 and J is TRBJ2-3; 9 bases are shared with TRBD1. CDR1 is MNHEY and CDR2 is SVGAGI in the germline V gene. The CDR3 runs to 15 residues. After removal of 3 bases from V and 3 bases from J, the junction contained 4 bases not matched to a gene. CDR3 region: CASSYGQGRTDTQYF. The CDR3 nucleotides are TGTGCCAGCAGTTATGGACAGGGGAGAACAGATACGCAGTATTTT.

The rearrangement links TRBV20-1 to TRBJ1-2; D not certain. Germline CDR1 DFQATT, CDR2 SNEGSKA (reference sequence). V was cut by 6 bases and J by 8 bases, with 13 bases left in between. The CDR3 has 11 amino acids. CDR3 sequence (DNA): TGCAGTGCGACCGAAGCGGAGGGCTACACCTTC. Amino acids: CSATEAEGYTF.

CDR3 DNA sequence: TGTGCCAGCAGCTTCAGGGTGACCTTGGGCGGGGAGCTGTTTTTT. Protein: CASSFRVTLGGELFF. The chain uses TRBV5-5 and TRBJ2-2, with D possibly TRBD1 on 5 matching bases. Germline CDR1 reads SGHKS; CDR2 reads YYEKEE (reference sequence). The V and J ends lost 2 bases and 7 bases respectively, with 15 bases between them. CDR3 length: 15 residues.

The chain joins TRBV5-8 to TRBJ1-2, with TRBD1 as a possible D gene (6 bases). The CDR3 is made up of 16 amino acids. The V end was cut by 1 base, the J end by 0 bases, with 13 bases between. Per germline, CDR1 SGHTS and CDR2 YDEGEE. The CDR3: CASSLKAQGPNYGYTF. The CDR3 region has the DNA TGTGCCAGCAGCTTGAAGGCGCAGGGGCCTAACTATGGCTACACCTTC.

The genes are TRBV5-4 and TRBJ2-5; 9 nucleotides align to TRBD2. This CDR3 has 16 residues. Germline CDR1 SGHNT, CDR2 YYREEE (reference sequence). The ends lost 0 bases at V and 5 bases at J; junction bases unmatched: 8. CDR3 loop: CASSLAAGGSLETQYF. The CDR3 DNA follows: TGTGCCAGCAGCTTGGCAGCGGGGGGTTCACTGGAGACCCAGTACTTC.

The chain couples TRBV5-1 to TRBJ2-5; 10 nucleotides line up with TRBD1. Germline V lookup: CDR1 SGHRS, CDR2 YFSETQ. This CDR3 is built from 16 residues. V lost 0 bases to trimming and J lost 5 bases; unmatched junction nucleotides: 7. CDR3 in amino acids: CASSLAGTGVRETQYF. The CDR3 DNA reads TGCGCCAGCAGCTTGGCCGGGACAGGGGTACGGGAGACCCAGTACTTC.

This chain connects TRBV6-1 to TRBJ1-2; 7 nucleotides align to TRBD1. This CDR3 is 15 amino acids long. J gave up 0 bases and V 1 base, and 2 bases lay outside the gene matches. CDR1 and CDR2 from the germline V gene are MNHNS and SASEGT. CDR3 residues: CASSEGQGANYGYTF. CDR3 coding DNA: TGTGCCAGCAGTGAAGGGCAGGGGGCTAACTATGGCTACACCTTC.

This rearrangement joins TRBV5-6 to TRBJ2-2; 7 positions agree with TRBD2. J gave up 3 bases and V 2 bases, and 4 bases lay outside the gene matches. Germline V CDR1 and CDR2: SGHDT, YYEEEE. The CDR3 covers 15 residues. The CDR3 spells CASSFGGSDTGELFF. CDR3 sequence (DNA): TGTGCCAGCAGCTTCGGGGGGTCGGACACCGGGGAGCTGTTTTTT.

V and J are TRBV18 and TRBJ2-7, with 12 bases matching TRBD2. CDR1 is KGHSH and CDR2 is LQKENI in the germline V gene. The junction had 8 bases not matched to a gene; V was cut back by 3 bases and J by 2 bases. This CDR3 comprises 17 residues. CDR3 loop: CASSPTSGGSTPYEQYF. In DNA form, the CDR3 reads TGTGCCAGCTCACCGACTAGCGGGGGATCAACCCCCTACGAGCAGTACTTC.

This chain links TRBV5-4 with TRBJ1-5, with TRBD1 matching over 9 bases. Germline values: CDR1 SGHNT, CDR2 YYREEE (reference sequence). The CDR3 contains 16 residues. V was clipped by 0 bases and J by 1 base; unmatched bases: 2. The CDR3 DNA reads as TGTGCCAGCAGCTTGGCTGGGACAGGGAGCAATCAGCCCCAGCATTTT. Translated: CASSLAGTGSNQPQHF.

This clone was picked up one time. V gene TRBV2 combines with J gene TRBJ2-3; 11 nucleotides line up with TRBD2. The V segment lost 5 bases and the J segment 6 bases; nucleotides outside the gene matches: 4. CDR3 length equals 14 residues. CDR1 SNHLY and CDR2 FYNNEI come from the germline V gene. The CDR3 loop is CASSIAGGRDTQYF. CDR3 DNA sequence: TGTGCCAGCAGTATAGCGGGGGGGCGGGATACGCAGTATTTT. The full variable domain, rest sourced from reference TRBV2 and TRBJ2-3, is EPEVTQTPSHQVTQMGQEVILRCVPISNHLYFYWYRQILGQKVEFLVSFYNNEISEKSEIFDDQFSVERPDGSNFTLKIRSTKLEDSAMYFCASSIAGGRDTQYFGPGTRLTVL.

This clone has only one observation. The rearrangement links TRBV11-2 to TRBJ1-4; the D is unclear. The V end lost 7 bases, the J end lost 3 bases, and 9 bases lay between the germline ends. The length of the CDR3 is 13 residues. Germline V lookup: CDR1 SGHAT, CDR2 FQNNGV. The CDR3, as DNA: TGTGCCAGCAATGACCGACCTAATGAAAAACTGTTTTTT. Protein product: CASNDRPNEKLFF.

This clone has just one count. The genes are TRBV9 and TRBJ2-7; 7 nucleotides agree with TRBD1. Trimming removed 2 bases from V and 2 bases from J; junction bases left unmatched: 7. The V gene's germline CDR1 is SGDLS and CDR2 YYNGEE. The CDR3 totals 15 residues. The CDR3 region has the DNA TGTGCCAGCAGCGTCCGGGACAGTGGGCCCTACGAGCAGTACTTC. Amino acid sequence: CASSVRDSGPYEQYF.

The chain employs TRBV19 and TRBJ1-2; TRBD1 is a possible D gene (5 bases). V dropped 4 bases and J dropped 6 bases, with 15 bases sitting between them. The CDR3 runs to 14 residues. Per germline, CDR1 LNHDA and CDR2 SQIVND (reference sequence). The CDR3 is CASSRREGNDGYTF. CDR3 coding DNA: TGTGCCAGTAGTAGAAGGGAGGGGAACGATGGCTACACCTTC.

The V gene is TRBV6-5, the J gene TRBJ1-4; 10 bases agree with TRBD1. The CDR3 extends over 14 amino acids. Germline V CDR1 and CDR2: MNHEY, SVGAGI. The ends lost 2 bases at V and 8 bases at J; junction bases unmatched: 2. The chain's CDR3 is CASSYDRGREKLFF. The CDR3, as DNA: TGTGCCAGCAGTTACGACAGGGGGCGGGAAAAACTGTTTTTT.

This clone has just one count. The rearrangement links TRBV6-5 to TRBJ1-2; maybe TRBD1 (6 bases). This CDR3 has 15 residues. The V and J ends lost 6 bases and 3 bases respectively, with 17 bases between them. The V gene's germline CDR1 is MNHEY and CDR2 SVGAGI. The CDR3 sequence is CASSLGQIPYYGYTF. The CDR3 bases are TGTGCCAGCAGCTTAGGACAGATCCCTTACTATGGCTACACCTTC.

The chain is built from TRBV7-2 and TRBJ1-3; D gene uncertain. Germline-derived CDR1 and CDR2 are SGHTA and FQGNSA. The CDR3 is 15 amino acids. Trimming shortened V by 5 bases and J by 3 bases, and 14 bases separated the two germline ends. This chain's CDR3 is CASSEGPYGGNTIYF. The CDR3, as DNA: TGTGCCAGCAGCGAAGGACCGTACGGTGGAAACACCATATATTTT.

The rearrangement links TRBV7-2 to TRBJ2-1, with 13 bases matching TRBD2. Germline V gene sequence: CDR1 SGHTA, CDR2 FQGNSA. This CDR3 has 16 amino acids. The V segment lost 5 bases and the J segment 5 bases; nucleotides outside the gene matches: 6. The CDR3 DNA is TGTGCCAGCAGCACCCGACTAGCGGGGGGAAACAATGAGCAGTTCTTC. Amino acid sequence: CASSTRLAGGNNEQFF.

This clone was found a few times. The chain joins TRBV9 to TRBJ1-1, with TRBD1 as a possible D gene (5 bases). V was shortened by 4 bases and J by 0 bases, with 10 bases between the two germline ends. Germline V gene data show CDR1 as SGDLS and CDR2 as YYNGEE. CDR3 length equals 14 residues. The CDR3 region has the DNA TGTGCCAGCAGCTCCTTGGGGGTGAACACTGAAGCTTTCTTT. This codes for CASSSLGVNTEAFF.

This clone appeared once. The chain combines TRBV2 with TRBJ1-5, with D perhaps matching TRBD1 (5 bases). V was cut by 3 bases and J by 7 bases, with 10 bases left in between. The length of the CDR3 is 13 residues. CDR1 SNHLY and CDR2 FYNNEI come from the germline V gene. The DNA for the CDR3 is TGTGCCAGCAGTGACGGGGGGAGCCAGCCCCAGCATTTT. Translated, it gives CASSDGGSQPQHF.

The rearrangement joins TRBV7-9 to TRBJ1-5; D unclear. The ends were cut back, 2 bases at V and 5 bases at J, with 10 bases in the middle. The CDR3 runs 14 residues. Germline CDR1 is SEHNR and CDR2 is FQNEAQ (reference sequence). CDR3 in amino acids: CASSLPGRDQPQHF. The CDR3 nucleotides are TGTGCCAGCAGCTTACCGGGCCGGGATCAGCCCCAGCATTTT.

V usage is TRBV5-1 and J usage is TRBJ2-7; 7 nucleotides agree with TRBD1. Trimming took 4 bases from V and 6 from J; bases not matched to a gene: 10. The length of the CDR3 is 14 residues. From germline, CDR1 is SGHRS and CDR2 YFSETQ. The CDR3 loop is CASSRDSPSGEQYF. The CDR3 DNA sequence: TGCGCCAGCAGCCGGGACAGTCCCTCGGGCGAGCAGTACTTC.

The V gene is TRBV6-5, the J gene TRBJ1-2, with no clear D. The CDR3 contains 14 residues. V was trimmed by 3 bases and J by 1 base, leaving 9 bases between them. The germline V gene has CDR1 MNHEY and CDR2 SVGAGI. The DNA of the CDR3 is TGTGCCAGCAGTTATGAATACAGTAACTATGGCTACACCTTC. Protein sequence: CASSYEYSNYGYTF.